The 5 T cell receptor beta chains below come from one sample, sequenced in a study of neurological immune-mediated disorders. MiXCR, applied by TCRdb to the 5' RACE reads, yields one record per CDR3 protein. The sample lists tens of thousands of distinct CDR3 sequences, 3% to 4% occurring once. Sequencing was carried out using PBMCs. Receptor source: a woman in her forties or fifties with multiple sclerosis.

This clonotype was seen at least ten times. The gene calls are TRBV6-1 and TRBJ2-3; the match to TRBD2 covers 12 bases. Trimming took 6 bases from V and 3 from J; bases not matched to a gene: 4. Germline V gives CDR1 MNHNS, CDR2 SASEGT. This CDR3 is built from 15 residues. For the CDR3, the DNA is TGTGCCAGCAGAGAAACTAGCGGGAGGACAGATACGCAGTATTTT. Translated: CASRETSGRTDTQYF.

This clonotype has a count of ten or more. The chain combines TRBV5-5 with TRBJ2-7; 7 bases agree with TRBD2. This CDR3 is 17 amino acids long. J gave up 2 bases and V 1 base, and 12 bases lay outside the gene matches. The germline V gene has CDR1 SGHKS and CDR2 YYEKEE (reference sequence). The CDR3 reads CASSLTRGVAATYEQYF. CDR3 coding DNA: TGTGCCAGCAGCTTGACCCGGGGGGTAGCGGCTACCTACGAGCAGTACTTC.

This clonotype was recorded a few times. The chain has TRBV14 and TRBJ2-2, with D possibly matching TRBD2 (6 bases). CDR1 is SGHDN and CDR2 is FVKESK in the germline V gene. CDR3 length equals 16 residues. Between the trimmed V and J ends, which lost 6 bases and 0 bases, there was a span of 14 bases. The CDR3 sequence is CASSLTLAPNTGELFF. CDR3 nucleotides: TGTGCCAGCAGTCTCACCCTAGCGCCGAACACCGGGGAGCTGTTTTTT.

This clonotype was observed at least ten times. The chain combines TRBV5-1 with TRBJ2-4; D possibly corresponds to TRBD1 (6 bases). Trimming left V 5 bases short and J 5 bases short, with 17 bases between. The CDR3 spans 15 residues. CDR1 SGHRS and CDR2 YFSETQ come from the germline V gene. CDR3 in amino acids: CASSYSTGYENIQYF. The CDR3, as DNA: TGCGCCAGCAGTTATTCTACAGGGTATGAAAACATTCAGTACTTC. The whole variable domain, filled in from reference TRBV5-1 and TRBJ2-4, reads KAGVTQTPRYLIKTRGQQVTLSCSPISGHRSVSWYQQTPGQGLQFLFEYFSETQRNKGNFPGRFSGRQFSNSRSEMNVSTLELGDSALYLCASSYSTGYENIQYFGAGTRLSVL.

This clonotype has a count of ten or more. This chain joins TRBV4-3 and TRBJ2-3; 9 nucleotides match TRBD2. The CDR3 extends over 18 amino acids. V lost 1 base and J lost 8; bases outside the gene matches: 16. Germline loops: CDR1 LGHNA, CDR2 YSLEER. The CDR3 coding sequence is TGCGCCAGCAGCCAAGGTGGTGGGCTAGCGGGAAAGGGGGGTACGCAGTATTTT. Protein: CASSQGGGLAGKGGTQYF.